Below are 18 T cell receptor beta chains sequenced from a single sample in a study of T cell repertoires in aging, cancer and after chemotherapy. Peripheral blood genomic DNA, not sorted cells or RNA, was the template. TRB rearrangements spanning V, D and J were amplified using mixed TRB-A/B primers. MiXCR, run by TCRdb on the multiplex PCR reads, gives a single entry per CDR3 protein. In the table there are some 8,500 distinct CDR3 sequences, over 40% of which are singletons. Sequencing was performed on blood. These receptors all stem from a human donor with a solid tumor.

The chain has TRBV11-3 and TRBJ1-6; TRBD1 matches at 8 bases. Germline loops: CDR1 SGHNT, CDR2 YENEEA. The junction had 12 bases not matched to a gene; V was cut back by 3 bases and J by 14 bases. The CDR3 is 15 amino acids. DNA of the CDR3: TGTGCCAGCAGCTTGGGCGGGACAGGAAAGGTCACCCTCCACTTT. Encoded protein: CASSLGGTGKVTLHF.

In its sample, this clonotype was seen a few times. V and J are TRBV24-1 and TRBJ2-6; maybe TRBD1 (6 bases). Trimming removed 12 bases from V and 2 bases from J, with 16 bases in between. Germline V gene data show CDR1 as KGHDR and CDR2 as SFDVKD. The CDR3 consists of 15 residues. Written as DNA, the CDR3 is TGTGCCGTAAACAGGGTCGTAGCTGGGGCCAACGTCCTGACTTTC. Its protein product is CAVNRVVAGANVLTF.

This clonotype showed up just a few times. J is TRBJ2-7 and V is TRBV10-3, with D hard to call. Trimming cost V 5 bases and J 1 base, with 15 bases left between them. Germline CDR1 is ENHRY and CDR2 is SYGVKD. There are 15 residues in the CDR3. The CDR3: CAISPWGDSSYEQYF. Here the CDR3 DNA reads TGTGCCATCAGTCCCTGGGGTGACTCGTCCTACGAGCAGTACTTC.

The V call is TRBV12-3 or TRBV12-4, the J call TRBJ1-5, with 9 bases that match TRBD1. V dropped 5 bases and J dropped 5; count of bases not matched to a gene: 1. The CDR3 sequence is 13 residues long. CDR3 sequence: CASSTGGYQPQHF. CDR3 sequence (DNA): TGTGCCAGCAGTACAGGGGGCTATCAGCCCCAGCATTTT.

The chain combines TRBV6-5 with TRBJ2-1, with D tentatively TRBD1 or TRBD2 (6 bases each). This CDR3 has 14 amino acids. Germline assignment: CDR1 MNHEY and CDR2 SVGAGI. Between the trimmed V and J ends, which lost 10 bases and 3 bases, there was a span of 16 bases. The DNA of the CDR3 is TGTGCCACCCGGGGGCGAGGTAACTACAATGAGCAGTTCTTC. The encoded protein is CATRGRGNYNEQFF.

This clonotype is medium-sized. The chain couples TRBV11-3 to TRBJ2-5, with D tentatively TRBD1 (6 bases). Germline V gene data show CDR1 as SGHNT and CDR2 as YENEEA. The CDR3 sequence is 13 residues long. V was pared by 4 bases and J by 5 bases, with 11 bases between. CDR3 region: CASSSQGRETQYF. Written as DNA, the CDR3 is TGTGCCAGCAGCTCACAGGGCAGGGAGACCCAGTACTTC.

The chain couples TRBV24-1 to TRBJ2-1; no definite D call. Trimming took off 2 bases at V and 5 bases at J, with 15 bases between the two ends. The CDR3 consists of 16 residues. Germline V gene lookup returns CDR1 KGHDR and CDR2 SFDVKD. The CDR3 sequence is CATSDSRRNSNNEQFF. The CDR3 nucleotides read TGTGCCACCAGTGATTCCCGCCGTAATTCTAACAATGAGCAGTTCTTC.

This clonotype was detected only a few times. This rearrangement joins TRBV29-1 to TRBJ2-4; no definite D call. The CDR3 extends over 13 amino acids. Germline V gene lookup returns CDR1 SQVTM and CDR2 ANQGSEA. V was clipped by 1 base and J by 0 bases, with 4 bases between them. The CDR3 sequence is CSVEAEAKNIQYF. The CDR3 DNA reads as TGCAGCGTTGAAGCAGAAGCCAAAAACATTCAGTACTTC. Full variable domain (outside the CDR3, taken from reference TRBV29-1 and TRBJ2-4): SAVISQKPSRDICQRGTSLTIQCQVDSQVTMMFWYRQQPGQSLTLIATANQGSEATYESGFVIDKFPISRPNLTFSTLTVSNMSPEDSSIYLCSVEAEAKNIQYFGAGTRLSVL.

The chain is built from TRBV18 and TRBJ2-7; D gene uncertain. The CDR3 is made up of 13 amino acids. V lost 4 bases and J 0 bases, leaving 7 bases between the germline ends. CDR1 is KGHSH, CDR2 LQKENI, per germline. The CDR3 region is CASSQTFSYEQYF. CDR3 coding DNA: TGTGCCAGCTCACAAACCTTCTCCTACGAGCAGTACTTC.

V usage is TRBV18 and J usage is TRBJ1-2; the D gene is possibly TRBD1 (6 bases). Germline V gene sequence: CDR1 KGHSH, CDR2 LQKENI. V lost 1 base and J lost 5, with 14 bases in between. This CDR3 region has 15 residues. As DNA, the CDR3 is TGTGCCAGCTCACCACGGGACAAGGGGCTGTATGGCTACACCTTC. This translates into CASSPRDKGLYGYTF.

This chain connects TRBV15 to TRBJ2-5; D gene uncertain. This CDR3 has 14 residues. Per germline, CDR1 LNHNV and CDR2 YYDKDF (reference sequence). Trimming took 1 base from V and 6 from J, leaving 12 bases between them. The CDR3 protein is CATSRGRREQTQYF. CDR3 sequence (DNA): TGTGCCACCAGCAGAGGCCGAAGGGAACAGACCCAGTACTTC.

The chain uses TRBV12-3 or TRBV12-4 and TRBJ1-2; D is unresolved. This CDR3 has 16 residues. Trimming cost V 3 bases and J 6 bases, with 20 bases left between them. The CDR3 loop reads CASSFGRRSLTDGYTF. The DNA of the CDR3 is TGTGCCAGCAGTTTCGGTCGTCGCAGCTTAACGGATGGCTACACCTTC.

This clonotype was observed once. The DNA for the CDR3 is TGTGCCAGCTCACCAATAGGGAGGACTGAAGCTTTCTTT. Translated, it gives CASSPIGRTEAFF. The genes are TRBV18 and TRBJ1-1; D is uncertain. V was shortened by 2 bases and J by 5 bases, with 9 bases between the two germline ends. Germline CDR1 reads KGHSH; CDR2 reads LQKENI. The CDR3 is 13 amino acids.

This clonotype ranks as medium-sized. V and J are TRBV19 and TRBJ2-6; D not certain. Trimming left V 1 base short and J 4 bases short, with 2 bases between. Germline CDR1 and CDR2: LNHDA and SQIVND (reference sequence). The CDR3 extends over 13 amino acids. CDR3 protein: CASSIGGANVLTF. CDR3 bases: TGTGCCAGTAGTATAGGCGGGGCCAACGTCCTGACTTTC.

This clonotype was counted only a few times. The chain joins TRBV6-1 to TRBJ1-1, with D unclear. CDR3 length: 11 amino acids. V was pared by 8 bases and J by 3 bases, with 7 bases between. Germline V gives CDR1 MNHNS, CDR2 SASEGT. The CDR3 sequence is CASEAYTEAFF. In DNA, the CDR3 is TGTGCCAGCGAGGCGTACACTGAAGCTTTCTTT.

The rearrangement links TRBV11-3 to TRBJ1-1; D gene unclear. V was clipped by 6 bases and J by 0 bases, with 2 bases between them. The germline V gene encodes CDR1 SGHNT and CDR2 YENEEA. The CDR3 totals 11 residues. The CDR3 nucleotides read TGTGCCAGCAGTATGAACACTGAAGCTTTCTTT. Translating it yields CASSMNTEAFF.

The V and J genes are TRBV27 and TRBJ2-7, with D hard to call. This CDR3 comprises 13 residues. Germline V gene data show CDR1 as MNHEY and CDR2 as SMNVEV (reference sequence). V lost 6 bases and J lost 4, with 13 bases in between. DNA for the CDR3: TGTGCCAGCAGCCCCGTGGGCCCTTACGAGCAGTACTTC. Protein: CASSPVGPYEQYF.

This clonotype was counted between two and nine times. The CDR3 here is CASSPGGDYGYTF. CDR3 coding DNA: TGTGCCAGCAGCCCCGGGGGGGACTATGGCTACACCTTC. The chain combines TRBV27 with TRBJ1-2, with a possible D match to TRBD1 (5 bases). Germline lookup yields CDR1 MNHEY and CDR2 SMNVEV (reference sequence). The CDR3 extends over 13 amino acids. Trimming removed 6 bases from V and 3 bases from J, with 11 bases in between.